The rows below give T cell receptor beta chains drawn from one sample of a study of cytomegalovirus exposure and HLA in healthy donors. Produced via immunoSEQ multiplex PCR; TCRdb's table is partial and in-frame only. The data hold around 150,000 clones, with around 81% observed a single time. The sequencing input was PBMCs. The receptor set was obtained from a man over 45 in good health and CMV-seronegative. Both conserved end residues are part of each CDR3. Each record gives: D gene, V gene, J gene, clone size, CDR3 length, CDR3 protein, CDR3 DNA. D genes are given only for firm matches. Clone size appears in some rows only: once, few, many, or a class for an expanded clone.

D: TRBD1; V: TRBV14; J: TRBJ2-1; size: few; length: 12; CDR3: CASSPQGDEQFF; DNA: TGTGCCAGCAGCCCACAGGGGGATGAGCAGTTCTTC
D: .; V: TRBV30; J: TRBJ2-7; size: .; length: 11; CDR3: CAWTPGGEQYF; DNA: TGTGCCTGGACCCCAGGAGGGGAGCAGTACTTC
D: .; V: TRBV5-6; J: TRBJ1-3; size: .; length: 15; CDR3: CASSLDTRHGNTIYF; DNA: TGTGCCAGCAGCTTGGACACGAGGCATGGAAACACCATATATTTT
D: TRBD1; V: TRBV6-1; J: TRBJ2-1; size: .; length: 14; CDR3: CATHPGQGYNEQFF; DNA: TGTGCCACCCACCCGGGACAGGGCTACAATGAGCAGTTCTTC
D: TRBD1; V: TRBV6-5; J: TRBJ1-4; size: .; length: 14; CDR3: CASSSGQGNEKLFF; DNA: TGTGCCAGCAGCTCGGGACAGGGGAACGAAAAACTGTTTTTT
D: .; V: TRBV9; J: TRBJ2-1; size: .; length: 18; CDR3: CASSVAPGGGVSYNEQFF; DNA: TGTGCCAGCAGCGTAGCTCCGGGCGGAGGAGTGTCCTACAATGAGCAGTTCTTC
D: .; V: TRBV9; J: TRBJ1-4; size: .; length: 14; CDR3: CASSVTGFNEKLFF; DNA: TGTGCCAGCAGCGTTACAGGGTTTAATGAAAAACTGTTTTTT
D: .; V: TRBV19; J: TRBJ2-1; size: .; length: 14; CDR3: CASRRQGGPLEQFF; DNA: TGTGCCAGTCGGAGACAGGGAGGACCACTAGAGCAGTTCTTC
D: TRBD1; V: TRBV30; J: TRBJ2-1; size: .; length: 16; CDR3: CAWSPTGTGDYNEQFF; DNA: TGTGCCTGGAGTCCAACCGGGACAGGGGATTACAATGAGCAGTTCTTC
D: .; V: TRBV9; J: TRBJ1-5; size: once; length: 15; CDR3: CASSPEGRSNQPQHF; DNA: TGTGCCAGCAGCCCAGAGGGCAGAAGCAATCAGCCCCAGCATTTT
D: TRBD1; V: TRBV10-3; J: TRBJ1-2; size: .; length: 14; CDR3: CAISEPTGVRGYTF; DNA: TGTGCCATCAGTGAGCCCACAGGGGTAAGAGGCTACACCTTC
D: .; V: TRBV29-1; J: TRBJ2-3; size: .; length: 14; CDR3: CSLGGGWDTDTQYF; DNA: TGCAGCCTAGGGGGGGGCTGGGACACAGATACGCAGTATTTT
D: .; V: TRBV7-3; J: TRBJ2-1; size: .; length: 14; CDR3: CASSLGRGNHEQFF; DNA: TGTGCCAGCAGCTTGGGGCGCGGGAATCATGAGCAGTTCTTC
D: .; V: TRBV25-1; J: TRBJ2-7; size: .; length: 14; CDR3: CASSESQGRHEQYF; DNA: TGTGCCAGCAGTGAATCACAGGGCCGCCACGAGCAGTACTTC
D: TRBD1; V: TRBV18; J: TRBJ1-1; size: once; length: 15; CDR3: CASSPTDRLNTEAFF; DNA: TGTGCCAGCTCACCTACGGACAGGCTGAACACTGAAGCTTTCTTT
D: TRBD1; V: TRBV7-2; J: TRBJ2-5; size: once; length: 15; CDR3: CASSLTGQLQETQYF; DNA: TGTGCCAGCAGCTTAACGGGACAGTTACAAGAGACCCAGTACTTC
D: TRBD1; V: TRBV4-2; J: TRBJ1-5; size: .; length: 17; CDR3: CASSQGTGREGNQPQHF; DNA: TGTGCCAGCAGCCAAGGGACAGGGCGGGAAGGCAATCAGCCCCAGCATTTT
D: .; V: TRBV19; J: TRBJ1-2; size: few; length: 14; CDR3: CASRGGGATLGYTF; DNA: TGTGCCAGTAGGGGTGGGGGGGCGACGCTCGGCTACACCTTC
D: .; V: TRBV19; J: TRBJ2-2; size: once; length: 14; CDR3: CASSIDRGAGELFF; DNA: TGTGCCAGTAGTATAGACAGGGGTGCCGGGGAGCTGTTTTTT
D: .; V: TRBV5-1; J: TRBJ2-7; size: .; length: 19; CDR3: CASSLALMTGDPRSGEQYF; DNA: TGCGCCAGCAGCTTGGCCTTAATGACAGGAGATCCTCGGTCGGGGGAGCAGTACTTC
D: .; V: TRBV30; J: TRBJ1-1; size: .; length: 13; CDR3: CAWSGEPNTEAFF; DNA: TGTGCCTGGAGTGGAGAACCTAACACTGAAGCTTTCTTT
D: .; V: TRBV7-3; J: TRBJ2-1; size: .; length: 11; CDR3: CASSLAREQFF; DNA: TGTGCCAGCAGCTTAGCCAGAGAGCAGTTCTTC
D: .; V: TRBV2; J: TRBJ1-2; size: few; length: 13; CDR3: CASSIQGIYGYTF; DNA: TGTGCCAGCAGTATACAGGGAATCTATGGCTACACCTTC
D: .; V: TRBV5-8; J: TRBJ1-1; size: few; length: 13; CDR3: CASSPTGNTEAFF; DNA: TGTGCCAGCAGCCCCACAGGGAACACTGAAGCTTTCTTT
D: TRBD2; V: TRBV5-4; J: TRBJ2-3; size: .; length: 17; CDR3: CASSLPRAGAPTDTQYF; DNA: TGTGCCAGCAGCTTGCCTAGAGCGGGGGCGCCCACAGATACGCAGTATTTT
D: TRBD2; V: TRBV5-1; J: TRBJ2-2; size: .; length: 17; CDR3: CASRLLAGGGNTGELFF; DNA: TGCGCCAGCAGGCTGCTTGCGGGGGGCGGAAACACCGGGGAGCTGTTTTTT
D: .; V: TRBV6-5; J: TRBJ2-3; size: .; length: 15; CDR3: CASSWKASGTDTQYF; DNA: TGTGCCAGCAGTTGGAAAGCATCGGGTACAGATACGCAGTATTTT
D: TRBD2; V: TRBV7-8; J: TRBJ2-4; size: .; length: 14; CDR3: CASSSSGGPDIQYF; DNA: TGTGCCAGCAGCTCGTCGGGGGGTCCTGACATTCAGTACTTC
D: TRBD1; V: TRBV6-1; J: TRBJ1-6; size: .; length: 16; CDR3: CASSKGQGVPSSPLHF; DNA: TGTGCCAGCAGTAAAGGACAGGGAGTGCCGAGCTCACCCCTCCACTTT
D: .; V: TRBV2; J: TRBJ1-5; size: .; length: 12; CDR3: CASRQSNQPQHF; DNA: TGTGCCAGCAGACAAAGCAATCAGCCCCAGCATTTT
D: .; V: TRBV29-1; J: TRBJ2-7; size: once; length: 13; CDR3: CSVGLDSSYEQYF; DNA: TGCAGCGTTGGCCTGGACAGCTCCTACGAGCAGTACTTC
D: .; V: TRBV5-1; J: TRBJ2-1; size: .; length: 13; CDR3: CASSLGLTNEQFF; DNA: TGCGCCAGCAGCTTAGGACTCACCAATGAGCAGTTCTTC
D: .; V: TRBV6-6; J: TRBJ2-7; size: .; length: 11; CDR3: CAIGSLNEQYF; DNA: TGTGCCATCGGGTCATTGAACGAGCAGTACTTC
D: TRBD1; V: TRBV5-1; J: TRBJ1-6; size: .; length: 16; CDR3: CASSPLGTENNSPLHF; DNA: TGCGCCAGCAGCCCGCTTGGGACAGAAAATAATTCACCCCTCCACTTT
D: TRBD1; V: TRBV7-8; J: TRBJ2-5; size: .; length: 14; CDR3: CASSYTTGVETQYF; DNA: TGTGCCAGCAGCTACACGACAGGGGTCGAGACCCAGTACTTC
D: TRBD1; V: TRBV5-1; J: TRBJ1-1; size: .; length: 14; CDR3: CASSKDRGGTEAFF; DNA: TGCGCCAGCAGCAAGGACAGGGGAGGCACTGAAGCTTTCTTT
D: .; V: TRBV10-2; J: TRBJ1-5; size: .; length: 14; CDR3: CASSESTGDQPQHF; DNA: TGCGCCAGCAGTGAGTCGACAGGCGATCAGCCCCAGCATTTT
D: .; V: TRBV18; J: TRBJ1-1; size: .; length: 15; CDR3: CASSPTISRDTEAFF; DNA: TGTGCCAGCTCACCAACAATCTCTCGGGACACTGAAGCTTTCTTT
D: TRBD1; V: TRBV29-1; J: TRBJ1-3; size: .; length: 13; CDR3: CSVAGQAGNTIYF; DNA: TGCAGCGTTGCAGGACAGGCTGGAAACACCATATATTTT
D: TRBD1; V: TRBV19; J: TRBJ2-7; size: once; length: 14; CDR3: CASSITGAAYEQYF; DNA: TGTGCCAGTAGCATTACAGGGGCCGCCTACGAGCAGTACTTC
D: .; V: TRBV12-2; J: TRBJ2-4; size: .; length: 19; CDR3: CASRLADRPLYLAKNIQYF; DNA: TGTGCAAGTCGCTTAGCGGACAGACCCCTTTACCTAGCCAAAAACATTCAGTACTTC
D: .; V: TRBV27; J: TRBJ1-5; size: .; length: 16; CDR3: CASSSRQTDSNQPQHF; DNA: TGTGCCAGCAGTTCACGACAGACAGATAGCAATCAGCCCCAGCATTTT
D: .; V: TRBV30; J: TRBJ1-1; size: .; length: 16; CDR3: CAWSVSQIRLNTEAFF; DNA: TGTGCCTGGAGTGTATCTCAGATCCGCCTGAACACTGAAGCTTTCTTT